This entry features one T cell receptor (beta chain) sequence. Measured with immunoSEQ multiplex PCR; TCRdb has only the in-frame clones, and not every one. The sample lists over 90,000 clones; around 90% were seen once. This sample is drawn from a study of blood T cell repertoires in COVID-19. V was clipped by 3 bases and J by 1 base, with 7 bases between them. Germline V gene sequence: CDR1 SGDLS, CDR2 YYNGEE. The CDR3 runs 13 residues. The TCR originated in a woman aged 45 to 65 with COVID-19, enrolled during active disease. This sequence joins TRBV9 and TRBJ2-5; a weak D match, TRBD2 (5 bases). Specimen: peripheral blood. This CDR3 reads CASSARGQETQYF. The CDR3 DNA is TGTGCCAGCAGCGCTCGGGGCCAAGAGACCCAGTACTTC.